The entry below describes one T cell receptor beta chain. These data come from a study of blood T cell repertoires in COVID-19. Study at large: Specimens from acute and convalescent COVID-19 originated in the United States, Italy and Spain. Sources were T cells, B-cell-depleted T cells, or PBMCs; the material itself was cDNA or gDNA.

Germline-derived CDR1 and CDR2 are SGDLS and YYNGEE. CDR3 length: 15 residues. V was clipped by 3 bases and J by 6 bases, with 16 bases between them. In the original analysis: Reference gene primer amplification gave nucleated cell count estimates. Assay: immunoSEQ multiplex PCR; the TCRdb copy retains only in-frame clones and omits some. D and trimming were read from the DNA, whereas the V and J calls and clone size are those reported in that table. The sample shows roughly 100,000 clones, around 86% of them seen only once. This receptor was identified in a man aged 50 or older with acute or convalescent COVID-19. Sequencing was performed on peripheral blood. The rearrangement joins TRBV9 to TRBJ2-1; D may be TRBD2 (6 bases). The CDR3 DNA reads TGTGCCAGCAGCGCCGAGCGGGTTGGGTTCAATGAGCAGTTCTTC. The encoded protein is CASSAERVGFNEQFF.